This T cell receptor (beta chain) is from a study of OX40 agonist ivuxolimab in advanced cancers. Study as a whole: Patients were treated with intravenous ivuxolimab, dosed at 0.01 to 10 mg/kg and infused every 2 weeks. Study outcomes and limitations: Compared with others, partial responders at 0.1-3.0 mg/kg displayed clonal expansion among the lowest.

With respect to this clone: Its antigen is as yet unknown.

The timepoints at which blood was sampled were baseline, cycle 4 day 1, and cycle 7 day 1. TCRdb's table, derived via immunoSEQ multiplex PCR, lists solely in-frame clones and lacks some. This sample has over 90,000 clones; 94% occur once, and the top ten carry around 0.17%. The sequenced sample was CD4+ or CD8+ T cells sorted from blood, obtained in a trial of the OX40 agonist ivuxolimab. The clonotype was recovered from an adult with an advanced solid tumor such as melanoma, head and neck, liver or kidney cancer.

DNA for the CDR3: TGCGCCAGCAGCTTGCACGACGAGCAGTACTTC. It encodes CASSLHDEQYF. This sequence joins TRBV5-1 and TRBJ2-7; D uncertain. Deletions cut 1 base from V and 5 bases from J, with 4 bases between. Germline loops: CDR1 SGHRS, CDR2 YFSETQ. This CDR3 is built from 11 residues. Variable domain in full (rest from reference TRBV5-1 and TRBJ2-7): KAGVTQTPRYLIKTRGQQVTLSCSPISGHRSVSWYQQTPGQGLQFLFEYFSETQRNKGNFPGRFSGRQFSNSRSEMNVSTLELGDSALYLCASSLHDEQYFGPGTRLTVT.